This note documents a single T cell receptor (beta chain) sequence. Its antigen is as yet unknown. The CDR3 is 14 amino acids. The germline gives CDR1 SEHNR, CDR2 FQNEAQ (reference sequence). V dropped 1 base and J dropped 2 bases, with 9 bases sitting between them. The data are from a study of T cell responses to AZD1222 COVID-19 vaccine. Findings of the study overall: Clonal diversity was possibly underestimated; the donors were predominantly white British and more often female. Samples come after the peak T cell response, not at day 14.

Sequencing was performed with immunoSEQ multiplex PCR; in TCRdb, only in-frame clones are kept and a portion is missing. The data show 150,000 or so clones, roughly 93% seen once. Sequencing used peripheral blood, obtained on day 0 of AZD1222 vaccination. The source is an adult in good health. The chain joins TRBV7-9 to TRBJ2-7; D call uncertain. The CDR3 DNA reads as TGTGCCAGCAGCTTAGGGGATAATCCCTACGAGCAGTACTTC. Translation: CASSLGDNPYEQYF.